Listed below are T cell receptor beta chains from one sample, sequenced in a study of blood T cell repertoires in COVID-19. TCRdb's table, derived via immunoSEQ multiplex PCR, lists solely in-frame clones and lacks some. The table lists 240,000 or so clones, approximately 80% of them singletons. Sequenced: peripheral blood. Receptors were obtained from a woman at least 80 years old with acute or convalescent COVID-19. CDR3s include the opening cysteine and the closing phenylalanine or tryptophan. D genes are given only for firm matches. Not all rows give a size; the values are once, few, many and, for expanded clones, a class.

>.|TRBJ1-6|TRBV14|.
CASSQVPGVTSPLHF
TGTGCCAGCAGCCAAGTTCCAGGGGTTACTTCACCCCTCCACTTT
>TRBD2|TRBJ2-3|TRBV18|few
CASSPQASGGAGTQYF
TGTGCCAGCTCACCACAGGCTAGCGGGGGGGCCGGTACGCAGTATTTT
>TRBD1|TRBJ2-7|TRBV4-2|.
CASSDRTGAYEQYF
TGTGCCAGCAGCGACCGGACAGGGGCCTACGAGCAGTACTTC
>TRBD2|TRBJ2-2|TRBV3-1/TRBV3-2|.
CASSLSGGPGELFF
TGTGCCAGCAGCCTGAGCGGGGGTCCCGGGGAGCTGTTTTTT
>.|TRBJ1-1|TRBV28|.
CASSYTGGAFF
TGTGCCAGCAGTTACACGGGGGGAGCTTTCTTT
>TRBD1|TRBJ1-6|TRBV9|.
CASSVSGTGNSPLHF
TGTGCCAGCAGCGTATCCGGGACAGGGAATTCACCCCTCCACTTT
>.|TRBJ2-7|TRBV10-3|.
CAISESAVDEQYF
TGTGCCATCAGTGAGTCAGCCGTGGACGAGCAGTACTTC
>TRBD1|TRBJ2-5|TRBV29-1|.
CSVEQDRGRIETQYF
TGCAGCGTTGAACAGGACAGGGGGCGTATAGAGACCCAGTACTTC
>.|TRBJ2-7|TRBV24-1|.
CATPEMQRHYEQYF
TGTGCCACCCCCGAAATGCAGCGGCACTACGAGCAGTACTTC
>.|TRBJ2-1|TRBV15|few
CATSRDPGDLRPYNEQFF
TGTGCCACCAGCAGGGACCCAGGGGACCTTCGTCCCTACAATGAGCAGTTCTTC
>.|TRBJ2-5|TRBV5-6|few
CASSKTGPGETQYF
TGTGCCAGCAGCAAGACCGGACCGGGGGAGACCCAGTACTTC
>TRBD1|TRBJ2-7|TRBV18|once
CASSPLGTGAYEQYF
TGTGCCAGCTCACCACTCGGGACAGGGGCCTACGAGCAGTACTTC
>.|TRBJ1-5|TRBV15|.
CATSSRASNQPQHF
TGTGCCACCAGCAGCCGCGCGAGCAATCAGCCCCAGCATTTT
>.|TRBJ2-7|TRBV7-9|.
CASSLTPRLGPRVSDEQYF
TGTGCCAGCAGCTTAACACCCAGGTTGGGGCCTCGGGTGTCTGACGAGCAGTACTTC
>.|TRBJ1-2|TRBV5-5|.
CASSFYQGAVNYGYTF
TGTGCCAGCAGCTTTTACCAGGGTGCGGTAAACTATGGCTACACCTTC
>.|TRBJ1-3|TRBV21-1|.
CASSKLGTEGAPREGNTIYF
TGTGCCAGCAGCAAATTGGGGACGGAGGGGGCCCCTCGGGAAGGAAACACCATATATTTT
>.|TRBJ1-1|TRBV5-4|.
CASSLETSLGTEAFF
TGTGCCAGCAGCTTGGAGACTTCTTTGGGTACTGAAGCTTTCTTT
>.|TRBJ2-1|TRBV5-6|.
CASSLEDRTNNEQFF
TGTGCCAGCAGCCTGGAGGACAGAACTAACAATGAGCAGTTCTTC
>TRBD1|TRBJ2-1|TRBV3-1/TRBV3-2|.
CASSQVVWGQDQFF
TGTGCCAGCAGCCAAGTAGTATGGGGACAGGACCAGTTCTTC
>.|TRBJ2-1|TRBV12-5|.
CASGLVSGGGEQFF
TGTGCTAGTGGTTTGGTATCGGGGGGCGGTGAGCAGTTCTTC
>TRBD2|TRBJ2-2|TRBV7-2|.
CASSSPGLAGAGGELFF
TGTGCCAGCAGCTCGCCGGGACTAGCGGGAGCAGGCGGGGAGCTGTTTTTT
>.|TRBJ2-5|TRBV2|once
CASSGQTKRAQYF
TGTGCCAGCAGCGGGCAGACCAAGAGGGCCCAGTACTTC
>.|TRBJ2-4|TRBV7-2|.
CASSLSRSQNIQYF
TGTGCCAGCAGCTTATCCAGGTCCCAAAACATTCAGTACTTC
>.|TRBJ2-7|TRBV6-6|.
CASSYGHSSYEQYF
TGTGCCAGCAGTTACGGACACAGCTCCTACGAGCAGTACTTC
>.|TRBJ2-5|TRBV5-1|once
CASSLGVQETQYF
TGCGCCAGCAGCTTGGGAGTCCAAGAGACCCAGTACTTC
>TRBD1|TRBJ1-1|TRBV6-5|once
CASRDRVNTEAFF
TGTGCCAGCCGGGACAGGGTGAACACTGAAGCTTTCTTT
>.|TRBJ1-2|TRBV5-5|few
CASSWDIYYGYTF
TGTGCCAGCAGCTGGGACATCTACTATGGCTACACCTTC
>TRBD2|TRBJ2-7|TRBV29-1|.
CSAALAGASYEQYF
TGCAGCGCTGCACTAGCGGGGGCCTCCTACGAGCAGTACTTC
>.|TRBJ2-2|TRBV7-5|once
CVRSLSAGQFPYANTGELFF
TGTGTCAGAAGCTTGTCGGCAGGACAGTTCCCTTATGCGAACACCGGGGAGCTGTTTTTT
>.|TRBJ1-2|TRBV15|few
CATSRDRGANGYTF
TGTGCCACCAGCAGAGACCGCGGAGCAAATGGCTACACCTTC
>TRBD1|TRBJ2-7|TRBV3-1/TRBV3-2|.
CASSAIRQGDTYEQYF
TGTGCCAGCAGCGCCATCCGACAGGGCGACACCTACGAGCAGTACTTC
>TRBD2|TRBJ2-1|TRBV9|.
CASSSPTSGGSYYNEQFF
TGTGCCAGCAGCTCGCCGACTAGCGGGGGGTCGTACTACAATGAGCAGTTCTTC
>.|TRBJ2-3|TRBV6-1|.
CASSEAFRGTAGDTQYF
TGTGCCAGCAGTGAAGCGTTTCGGGGGACCGCCGGAGATACGCAGTATTTT
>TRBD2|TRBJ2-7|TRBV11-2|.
CASSRTSGSSYEQYF
TGTGCCAGCAGCCGTACTAGCGGGAGCTCCTACGAGCAGTACTTC
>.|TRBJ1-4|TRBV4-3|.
CASSQDYRANEKLFF
TGCGCCAGCAGCCAAGACTACAGGGCCAATGAAAAACTGTTTTTT
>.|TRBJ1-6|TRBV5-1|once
CASSRGGGTGDNSPLHF
TGCGCCAGCAGCCGCGGCGGGGGAACGGGGGATAATTCACCCCTCCACTTT
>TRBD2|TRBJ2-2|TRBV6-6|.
CASSIAGEIGELFF
TGTGCCAGCAGTATAGCGGGGGAGATCGGGGAGCTGTTTTTT
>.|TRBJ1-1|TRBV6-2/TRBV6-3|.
CASRPQTGLNTEAFF
TGTGCCAGCAGACCTCAGACAGGCTTGAACACTGAAGCTTTCTTT
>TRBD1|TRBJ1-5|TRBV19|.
CASSLQGSNQPQHF
TGTGCCAGTAGTCTACAGGGGAGCAATCAGCCCCAGCATTTT
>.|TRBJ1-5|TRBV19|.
CASSRTATQPQHF
TGTGCCAGTAGCCGGACAGCAACCCAGCCCCAGCATTTT
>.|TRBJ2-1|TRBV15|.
CATRTGRGRGNEQFF
TGTGCCACCAGGACGGGCAGGGGCCGAGGTAATGAGCAGTTCTTC
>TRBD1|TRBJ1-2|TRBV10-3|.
CAIRTGRRYGYTF
TGTGCCATCAGGACAGGGAGACGATATGGCTACACCTTC
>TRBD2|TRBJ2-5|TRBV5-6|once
CASSLGGGGQETQYF
TGTGCCAGCAGCTTGGGCGGGGGGGGCCAAGAGACCCAGTACTTC
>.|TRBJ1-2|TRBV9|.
CASSVGQGFRGYTF
TGTGCCAGCAGCGTAGGTCAGGGCTTTCGTGGCTACACCTTC
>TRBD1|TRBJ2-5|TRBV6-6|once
CASSWGTGEDLKYF
TGTGCCAGCAGTTGGGGGACAGGGGAGGACCTGAAGTACTTC
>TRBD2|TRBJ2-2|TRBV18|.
CASSSSGYTGELFF
TGTGCCAGCTCGTCTAGCGGTTACACCGGGGAGCTGTTTTTT
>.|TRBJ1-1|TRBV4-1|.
CASSPPGGPLMNTEAFF
TGCGCCAGCAGCCCCCCCGGAGGGCCCCTTATGAACACTGAAGCTTTCTTT
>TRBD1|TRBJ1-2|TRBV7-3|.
CASSLTGGAGYGYTF
TGTGCCAGCAGCCTCACAGGGGGCGCGGGCTATGGCTACACCTTC
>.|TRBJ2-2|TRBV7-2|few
CASSPQANTGELFF
TGTGCCAGCAGTCCACAGGCGAACACCGGGGAGCTGTTTTTT
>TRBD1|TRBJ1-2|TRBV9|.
CASSPRDRDSYGYTF
TGTGCCAGCAGCCCACGGGACAGGGATTCCTATGGCTACACCTTC
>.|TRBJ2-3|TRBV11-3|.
CASSLGGSADTQYF
TGTGCCAGCAGCCTAGGAGGGAGCGCAGATACGCAGTATTTT
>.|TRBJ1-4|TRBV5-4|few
CASSLGTQATNEKLFF
TGTGCCAGCAGCTTAGGGACTCAGGCAACTAATGAAAAACTGTTTTTT
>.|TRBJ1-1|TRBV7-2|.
CASSLRGGAASTEAFF
TGTGCCAGCAGCTTGCGAGGAGGGGCCGCTTCCACTGAAGCTTTCTTT
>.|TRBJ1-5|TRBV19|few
CASSPRTVNQPQHF
TGTGCCAGTAGTCCGCGGACAGTTAATCAGCCCCAGCATTTT
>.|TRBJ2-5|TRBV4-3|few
CASSQVRGETQYF
TGCGCCAGCAGCCAAGTTCGGGGAGAGACCCAGTACTTC
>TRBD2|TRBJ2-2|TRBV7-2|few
CASTSGGGVAGELFF
TGTGCCAGCACCTCGGGGGGTGGAGTTGCCGGGGAGCTGTTTTTT
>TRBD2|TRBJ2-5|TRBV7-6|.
CASSFYLSGGAEETQYF
TGTGCCAGCAGCTTTTACCTTAGCGGGGGGGCCGAGGAGACCCAGTACTTC
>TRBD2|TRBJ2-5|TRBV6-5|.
CASSYSNSGGKETQYF
TGTGCCAGCAGTTACTCGAATTCGGGGGGGAAAGAGACCCAGTACTTC
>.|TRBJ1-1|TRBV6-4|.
CASSDGRNTEAFF
TGTGCCAGCAGTGATGGCCGGAACACTGAAGCTTTCTTT